The rows below give T cell receptor beta chains drawn from one sample of a study of shared clonotypes between healthy human individuals. Assay used: immunoSEQ multiplex PCR; TCRdb lists only in-frame clones, some missing. The sample shows more than 2 million clones, 90% to 96% of them seen only once. The material sequenced was naive CD4+ T cells sorted from blood. Source of these receptors: a man between 18 and 29 years old in good health. The CDR3 runs from the conserved cysteine through the conserved F or W. Each record gives: D gene, J gene, V gene, clone size, CDR3 DNA, CDR3 protein. D genes are given only for firm matches. Not every row has a clone size; where given, it reads once, few, many or a size class.

TRBD2 TRBJ2-1 TRBV10-3 NA TGTGCCATCAGTGGGGGACTAGCAGCCTACAATGAGCAGTTCTTC CAISGGLAAYNEQFF
NA TRBJ2-7 TRBV28 NA TGTGCCAGCAGTTTACCCGGACAAACCTACGAGCAGTACTTC CASSLPGQTYEQYF
NA TRBJ1-3 TRBV7-6 NA TGTGCCAGCAGCGCGCAGGATTCAGCTGGAAACACCATATATTTT CASSAQDSAGNTIYF
NA TRBJ2-7 TRBV5-6 NA TGTGCCAGCAGCTTGTCCCTGGGCCTACTGCACTTC CASSLSLGLLHF
NA TRBJ1-5 TRBV6-4 NA TGTGCCAGCAGTGACTCCTCGGGATTTCGGGGTTTACAGCCCCAGCATTTT CASSDSSGFRGLQPQHF
TRBD1 TRBJ1-4 TRBV7-9 NA TGTGCCAGCAGCCTCGGGACAGCTGCAACTAATGAAAAACTGTTTTTT CASSLGTAATNEKLFF
NA TRBJ2-7 TRBV4-1 NA TGCGCCAGCAGCCAGATGAGCGCCTCCTACGAGCAGTACTTC CASSQMSASYEQYF
NA TRBJ1-5 TRBV6-5 NA TGTGCCAGCAGTCTACAGGGCGGGCAGCCCCAGCATTTT CASSLQGGQPQHF
NA TRBJ1-1 TRBV5-1 NA TGCGCCAGCAACTTGATGGGATTGGCCACTGAAGCTTTCTTT CASNLMGLATEAFF
TRBD1 TRBJ1-1 TRBV6-5 NA TGTGCCAGCAGTTCGACAGGGGGCGCCGGGTGGACTGAAGCTTTCTTT CASSSTGGAGWTEAFF
TRBD1 TRBJ1-1 TRBV18 NA TGTGCCAGCTCACCACAGATGGGACAGGGGTCTACCGAAGCTTTCTTT CASSPQMGQGSTEAFF
TRBD1 TRBJ2-7 TRBV11-2 NA TGTGCCAGCAGCCCAGGACAGGGATCCTACGAGCAGTACTTC CASSPGQGSYEQYF
NA TRBJ2-4 TRBV7-9 NA TGTGCCAGCAGCTCCAGGGACTTGCTAGCCAAAAACATTCAGTACTTC CASSSRDLLAKNIQYF
NA TRBJ2-5 TRBV18 NA TGTGCCAGCTCACTCGGAAGTCCCCTGGAGACCCAGTACTTC CASSLGSPLETQYF
NA TRBJ2-1 TRBV11-2 NA TGTGCCAGCAGCTTATTCCCCACTGAGCAGTTCTTC CASSLFPTEQFF
NA TRBJ1-6 TRBV15 NA TGTGCCACCAGCAGACTGGGGAATAATTCACCCCTCCACTTT CATSRLGNNSPLHF
NA TRBJ2-5 TRBV9 NA TGTGCCAGCAGCGTAGCGGTCTCGACTAGTCCCCAAGAGACCCAGTACTTC CASSVAVSTSPQETQYF
NA TRBJ1-2 TRBV2 NA TGTGCCAGCACCCGGACAAGGGTAAACTATGGCTACACCTTC CASTRTRVNYGYTF
NA TRBJ1-6 TRBV15 NA TGTGCCACCAGCAGAGATCCCCAGGCATATAATTCACCCCTCCACTTT CATSRDPQAYNSPLHF
NA TRBJ2-2 TRBV7-8 NA TGTGCCAGCAGCTTAGTTCTAGGGGAGCTGTTTTTT CASSLVLGELFF
TRBD1 TRBJ1-5 TRBV7-9 NA TGTGCCAGCAGCTTAGACAGGGGGGTGGCTAGCAATCAGCCCCAGCATTTT CASSLDRGVASNQPQHF
TRBD1 TRBJ1-2 TRBV11-2 NA TGTGCCAGCAGCACAGGGGGCGCAAATGGCTACACCTTC CASSTGGANGYTF
NA TRBJ2-5 TRBV7-2 once TGTGCCAGCAGCCCCTCTATCGGGACCCAGTACTTC CASSPSIGTQYF
NA TRBJ1-2 TRBV18 once TGTGCCAGCTCACCAGAAAGGACAAACTATGGCTACACCTTC CASSPERTNYGYTF
NA TRBJ1-4 TRBV28 NA TGTGCCAGCAGCCCTCTACTTGAAAAACTGTTTTTT CASSPLLEKLFF
TRBD1 TRBJ2-5 TRBV18 once TGTGCCAGCTCACCACTGTTACCCGACAGGGGCAGGACCCAGTACTTC CASSPLLPDRGRTQYF
TRBD1 TRBJ2-6 TRBV19 NA TGTGCCAGTAGCACTCAGGGGGCTGGGGCCAACGTCCTGACTTTC CASSTQGAGANVLTF
TRBD1 TRBJ2-5 TRBV6-1 NA TGTGCCAGCAGTGTACAGGGGGTGAAAGAGACCCAGTACTTC CASSVQGVKETQYF
NA TRBJ1-4 TRBV6-5 NA TGTGCCAGCAGTTCCGTCGATAAACGGCTGTTTTTT CASSSVDKRLFF
TRBD1 TRBJ1-1 TRBV6-5 NA TGTGCCAGCAGTTCCACAGGGGTTGGGAACGGTGAAGCTTTCTTT CASSSTGVGNGEAFF
NA TRBJ2-6 TRBV4-1 NA TGCGCCAGCAGCCAAGATAGCCTCCCTGGGGCCAACGTCCTGACTTTC CASSQDSLPGANVLTF
NA TRBJ2-3 TRBV4-3 NA TGCGCCAGCAGCCCACTAGGGGAACCAACAGATACGCAGTATTTT CASSPLGEPTDTQYF
TRBD1 TRBJ2-1 TRBV2 NA TGTGCCAGCCGCCGGGACAGTGCCTACAATGAGCAGTTCTTC CASRRDSAYNEQFF
NA TRBJ1-3 TRBV2 NA TGTGCCAGCAGTGAAGACAGCTACTCTGGAAACACCATATATTTT CASSEDSYSGNTIYF
NA TRBJ1-1 TRBV6-5 NA TGTGCCAGCAGTTATTCAGGAGGGGTGAACACTGAAGCTTTCTTT CASSYSGGVNTEAFF
NA TRBJ2-1 TRBV6-5 once TGTGCCAGCAGTACGGGCCCTAAGGTGCAGTTCTTC CASSTGPKVQFF
NA TRBJ2-5 TRBV30 NA TGTGCCGGACTTAAAGGGGCGGAAGAGACCCAGTACTTC CAGLKGAEETQYF
NA TRBJ2-7 TRBV5-1 NA TGCGCCAGCAGCTTGGTGGGTGCAGGGGACTACGAGCAGTACTTC CASSLVGAGDYEQYF
NA TRBJ1-1 TRBV7-3 NA TGTGCCAGCAGCTTAAGAACGGGTCCCCTTATGAACACTGAAGCTTTCTTT CASSLRTGPLMNTEAFF
NA TRBJ2-7 TRBV5-4 NA TGTGCCAGCAGAGCCCTCGGGCAGGGGAGCGAGCAGTACTTC CASRALGQGSEQYF
TRBD1 TRBJ2-7 TRBV5-6 NA TGTGCCAGCAGCTCCGGGACAGGGGGCTCCTACGAGCAGTACTTC CASSSGTGGSYEQYF
NA TRBJ1-1 TRBV5-1 NA TGCGCCAGCAGCTTGGTTGGAGGCAGGAACACTGAAGCTTTCTTT CASSLVGGRNTEAFF
NA TRBJ1-1 TRBV5-1 NA TGCGCCAGCAGCATAGACAGAAACACTGAAGCTTTCTTT CASSIDRNTEAFF
TRBD1 TRBJ1-2 TRBV2 NA TGTGCCAGCAGATCGACAGGGTATAACTATGGCTACACCTTC CASRSTGYNYGYTF
NA TRBJ2-3 TRBV7-7 NA TGTGCTAGCAGCTTAGGGGGGGCAGATACGCAGTATTTT CASSLGGADTQYF
NA TRBJ2-2 TRBV11-3 once TGTGCCAGCAGCTTACATCGGGTTGGGACATCGAACACCGGGGAGCTGTTTTTT CASSLHRVGTSNTGELFF
NA TRBJ2-3 TRBV9 NA TGTGCCAGCAGCGCCCGTCAAGGAGCAGGATTCACAGATACGCAGTATTTT CASSARQGAGFTDTQYF
TRBD1 TRBJ2-7 TRBV18 NA TGTGCCAGCTCACCACGGACAGGGACCCCCTCCGAGCAGTACTTC CASSPRTGTPSEQYF
NA TRBJ2-6 TRBV6-1 few TGTGCCAGCAGTGGACCAGGGGTCTCTGGGGCCAACGTCCTGACTTTC CASSGPGVSGANVLTF
NA TRBJ1-2 TRBV6-4 NA TGTGCCAGCAGTGACTCGATTTTTGCCCCCCGAGGCTACACCTTC CASSDSIFAPRGYTF
TRBD2 TRBJ2-3 TRBV10-3 NA TGTGCCATCAGCACGACTAGCGGGGGGACAGATACGCAGTATTTT CAISTTSGGTDTQYF
NA TRBJ2-7 TRBV10-3 NA TGTGCCATCAGTGAGGCTGCAACCGAGCAGTACTTC CAISEAATEQYF
NA TRBJ1-5 TRBV11-2 NA TGTGCCAGCAGCTTAGAAGGGGGCAATCAGCCCCAGCATTTT CASSLEGGNQPQHF
NA TRBJ1-2 TRBV12-5 NA TGTGCTAGTGGTTTGGTACCCGAGGGCTATGGCTACACCTTC CASGLVPEGYGYTF
NA TRBJ2-7 TRBV2 NA TGTGCCAGCAGCATGGAGGGAGCGAGGGGGTCCTACGAGCAGTACTTC CASSMEGARGSYEQYF
NA TRBJ2-6 TRBV19 NA TGTGCCAGTAGTATACAGGGAGATGGGGCCAACGTCCTGACTTTC CASSIQGDGANVLTF